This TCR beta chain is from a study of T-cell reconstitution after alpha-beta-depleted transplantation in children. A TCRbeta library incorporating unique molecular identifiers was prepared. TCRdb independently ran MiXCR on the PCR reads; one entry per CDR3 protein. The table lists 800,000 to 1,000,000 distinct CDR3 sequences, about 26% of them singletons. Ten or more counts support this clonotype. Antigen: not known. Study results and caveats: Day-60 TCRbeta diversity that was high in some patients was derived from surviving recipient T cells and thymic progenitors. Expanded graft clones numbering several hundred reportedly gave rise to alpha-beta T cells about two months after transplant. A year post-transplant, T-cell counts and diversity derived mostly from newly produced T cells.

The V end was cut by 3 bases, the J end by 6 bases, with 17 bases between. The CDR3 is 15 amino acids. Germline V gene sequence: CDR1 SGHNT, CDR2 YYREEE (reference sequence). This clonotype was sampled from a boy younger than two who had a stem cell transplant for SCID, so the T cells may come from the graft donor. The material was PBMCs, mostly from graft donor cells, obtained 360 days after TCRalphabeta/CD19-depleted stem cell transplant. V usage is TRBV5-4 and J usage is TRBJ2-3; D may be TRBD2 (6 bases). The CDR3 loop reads CASSSVRRAGDTQYF. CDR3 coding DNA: TGTGCCAGCAGCTCCGTGAGGCGGGCGGGGGATACGCAGTATTTT. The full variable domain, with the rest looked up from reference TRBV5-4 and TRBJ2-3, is ETGVTQSPTHLIKTRGQQVTLRCSSQSGHNTVSWYQQALGQGPQFIFQYYREEENGRGNFPPRFSGLQFPNYSSELNVNALELDDSALYLCASSSVRRAGDTQYFGPGTRLTVL.